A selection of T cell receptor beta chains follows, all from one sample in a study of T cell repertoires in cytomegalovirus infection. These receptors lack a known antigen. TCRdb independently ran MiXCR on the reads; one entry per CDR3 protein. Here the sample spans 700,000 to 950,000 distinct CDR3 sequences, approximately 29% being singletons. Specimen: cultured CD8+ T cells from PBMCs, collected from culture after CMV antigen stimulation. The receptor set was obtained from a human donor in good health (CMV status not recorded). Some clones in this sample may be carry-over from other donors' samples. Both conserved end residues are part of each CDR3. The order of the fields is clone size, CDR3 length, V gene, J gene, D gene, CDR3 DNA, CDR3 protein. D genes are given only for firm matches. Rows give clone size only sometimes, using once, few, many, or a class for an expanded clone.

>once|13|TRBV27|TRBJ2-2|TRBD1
TGTGCCAGCAGCGGGACAGACGCCGGGGAGCTGTTTTTT
CASSGTDAGELFF
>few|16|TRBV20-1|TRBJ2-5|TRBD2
TGCAGTGCTAGCCTCGGATCTACTAGCGGGGTAGAGACCCAGTACTTC
CSASLGSTSGVETQYF
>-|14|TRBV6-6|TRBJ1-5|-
TGTGCCAGCATCGATGGTGCCCCCGATCAGCCCCAGCATTTT
CASIDGAPDQPQHF
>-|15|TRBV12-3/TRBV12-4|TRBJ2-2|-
TGTGCCAGCAGTTTAATAGGATTTGGCACCGGGGAGCTGTTTTTT
CASSLIGFGTGELFF
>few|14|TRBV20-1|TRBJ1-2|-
TGCAGTGCGACCCCCCCGGGTTTAGAGCATGGCTACACCTTC
CSATPPGLEHGYTF
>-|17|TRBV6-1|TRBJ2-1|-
TGTGCCAGCAGTGAAGCGCGGCAGGGAGGCTCCTACAATGAGCAGTTCTTC
CASSEARQGGSYNEQFF
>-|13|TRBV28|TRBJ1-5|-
TGTGCCAGCAGCCGCGGGGGTGATGAGCCCCAGCATTTT
CASSRGGDEPQHF
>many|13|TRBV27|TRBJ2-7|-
TGTGCCAGCAGCTCGGGGACGGGCTACGAGCAGTACTTC
CASSSGTGYEQYF
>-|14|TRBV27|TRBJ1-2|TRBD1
TGTGCCAGCAGTTTGATTAGGGACAGGGCTGGCTACACCTTC
CASSLIRDRAGYTF
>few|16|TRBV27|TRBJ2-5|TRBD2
TGTGCCAGCAGTTTATCTAGCGGGGGTATTTCCGAGACCCAGTACTTC
CASSLSSGGISETQYF
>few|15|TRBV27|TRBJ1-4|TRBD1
TGTGCCAGCAGTATCCTACAGGGGGGACATGAAAAACTGTTTTTT
CASSILQGGHEKLFF
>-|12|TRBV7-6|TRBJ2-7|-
TGTGCCAGCAGCTTAGCTGCTAACGAGCAGTACTTC
CASSLAANEQYF
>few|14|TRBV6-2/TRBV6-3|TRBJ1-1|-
TGTGCCAGCAGTTATCAGGGAGTATTCACTGAAGCTTTCTTT
CASSYQGVFTEAFF
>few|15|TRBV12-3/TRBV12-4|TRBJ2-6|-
TGTGCCAGCAGCAGACAGAGCTCTGGGGCCAACGTCCTGACTTTC
CASSRQSSGANVLTF
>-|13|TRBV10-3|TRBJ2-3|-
TGTGCCATACGGACATCAGTCGCAGATACGCAGTATTTT
CAIRTSVADTQYF
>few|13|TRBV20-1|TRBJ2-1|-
TGCAGTGCTAGAGTGGACATGAACAATGAGCAGTTCTTC
CSARVDMNNEQFF
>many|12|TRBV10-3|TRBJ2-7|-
TGTGCCATCACGGGCGAATCCTACGAGCAGTACTTC
CAITGESYEQYF
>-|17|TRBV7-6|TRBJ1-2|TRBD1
TGTGCCAGCAGCTACCCAGGGACAGGGGGCTCTTTCTATGGCTACACCTTC
CASSYPGTGGSFYGYTF